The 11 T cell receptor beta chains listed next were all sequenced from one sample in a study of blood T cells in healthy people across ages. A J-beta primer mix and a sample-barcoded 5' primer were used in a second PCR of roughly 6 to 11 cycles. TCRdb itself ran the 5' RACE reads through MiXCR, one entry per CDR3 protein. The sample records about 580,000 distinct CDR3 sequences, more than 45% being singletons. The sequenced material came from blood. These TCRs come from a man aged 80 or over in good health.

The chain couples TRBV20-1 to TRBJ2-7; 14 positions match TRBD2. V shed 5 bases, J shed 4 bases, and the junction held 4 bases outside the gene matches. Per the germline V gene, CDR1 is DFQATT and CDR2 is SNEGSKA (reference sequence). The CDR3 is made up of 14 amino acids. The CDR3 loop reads CSAWTSGRSYEQYF. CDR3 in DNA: TGCAGTGCTTGGACTAGCGGGAGGTCTTACGAGCAGTACTTC.

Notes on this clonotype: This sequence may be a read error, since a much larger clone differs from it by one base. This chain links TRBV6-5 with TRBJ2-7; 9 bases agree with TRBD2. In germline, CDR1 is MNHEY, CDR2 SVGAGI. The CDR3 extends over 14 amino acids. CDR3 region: CASSDGLAKNERYF. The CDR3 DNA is TGTGCCAGCAGTGACGGACTAGCGAAGAATGAGCGGTACTTC.

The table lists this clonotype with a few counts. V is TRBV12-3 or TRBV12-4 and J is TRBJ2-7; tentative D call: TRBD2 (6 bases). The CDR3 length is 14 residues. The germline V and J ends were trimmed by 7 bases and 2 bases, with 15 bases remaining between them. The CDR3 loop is CASTLGGAAYEQYF. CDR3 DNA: TGTGCCAGCACTCTAGGAGGGGCTGCCTACGAGCAGTACTTC.

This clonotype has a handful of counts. CDR3 coding DNA: TGTGCCAGCAGTTACTCCGTCCGGGGAAAAGAGACCCAGTACTTC. Translating gives CASSYSVRGKETQYF. The chain has TRBV6-5 and TRBJ2-5; D possibly corresponds to TRBD2 (5 bases). In germline, CDR1 is MNHEY, CDR2 SVGAGI. V was trimmed by 0 bases and J by 3 bases, leaving 11 bases between them. The CDR3 has 15 amino acids.

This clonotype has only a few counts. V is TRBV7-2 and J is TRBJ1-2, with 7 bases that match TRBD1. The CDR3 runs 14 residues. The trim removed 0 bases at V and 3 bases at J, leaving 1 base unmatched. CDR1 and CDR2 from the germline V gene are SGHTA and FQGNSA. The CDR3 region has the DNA TGTGCCAGCAGCTTAGCAGGGGGCGACTATGGCTACACCTTC. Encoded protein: CASSLAGGDYGYTF. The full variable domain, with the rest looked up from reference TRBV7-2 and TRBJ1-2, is GAGVSQSPSNKVTEKGKDVELRCDPISGHTALYWYRQSLGQGLEFLIYFQGNSAPDKSGLPSDRFSAERTGGSVSTLTIQRTQQEDSAVYLCASSLAGGDYGYTFGSGTRLTVV.

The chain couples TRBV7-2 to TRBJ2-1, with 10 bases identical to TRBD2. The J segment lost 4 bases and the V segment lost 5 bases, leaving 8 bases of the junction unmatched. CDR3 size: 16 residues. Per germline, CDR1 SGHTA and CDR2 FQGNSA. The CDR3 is CASSSLAGGLYNEQFF. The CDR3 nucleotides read TGTGCCAGCAGCAGTTTAGCGGGGGGACTTTACAATGAGCAGTTCTTC. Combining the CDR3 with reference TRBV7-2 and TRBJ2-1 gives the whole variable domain GAGVSQSPSNKVTEKGKDVELRCDPISGHTALYWYRQSLGQGLEFLIYFQGNSAPDKSGLPSDRFSAERTGGSVSTLTIQRTQQEDSAVYLCASSSLAGGLYNEQFFGPGTRLTVL.

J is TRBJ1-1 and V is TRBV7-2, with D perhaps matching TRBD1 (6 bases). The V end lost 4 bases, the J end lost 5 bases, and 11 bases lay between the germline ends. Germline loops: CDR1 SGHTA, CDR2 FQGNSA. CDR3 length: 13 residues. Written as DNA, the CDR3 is TGTGCCAGCAGCTGGCAGGGGAGTACTGAAGCTTTCTTT. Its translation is CASSWQGSTEAFF.

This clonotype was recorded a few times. CDR3 protein: CSATLNTDTQYF. The CDR3 DNA sequence: TGCAGTGCTACCCTCAACACAGATACGCAGTATTTT. V usage is TRBV20-1 and J usage is TRBJ2-3; D uncertain. The V gene's germline CDR1 is DFQATT and CDR2 SNEGSKA (reference sequence). Trimming pared 4 bases from V and 2 bases from J, leaving 7 bases between. This CDR3 comprises 12 residues.

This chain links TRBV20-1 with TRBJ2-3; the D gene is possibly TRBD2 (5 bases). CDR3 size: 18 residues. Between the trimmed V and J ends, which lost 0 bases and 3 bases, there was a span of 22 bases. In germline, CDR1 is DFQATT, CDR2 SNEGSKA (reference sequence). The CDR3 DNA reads TGCAGTGCTAGAGATGTACGGCGGGCTGTGGGATGGACAGATACGCAGTATTTT. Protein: CSARDVRRAVGWTDTQYF.

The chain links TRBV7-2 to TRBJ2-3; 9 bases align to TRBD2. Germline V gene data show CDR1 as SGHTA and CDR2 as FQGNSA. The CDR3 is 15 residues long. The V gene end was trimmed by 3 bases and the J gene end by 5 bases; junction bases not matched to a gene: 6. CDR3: CASSFAGAGGDTQYF. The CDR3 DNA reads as TGTGCCAGCAGCTTTGCGGGAGCGGGGGGAGATACGCAGTATTTT.

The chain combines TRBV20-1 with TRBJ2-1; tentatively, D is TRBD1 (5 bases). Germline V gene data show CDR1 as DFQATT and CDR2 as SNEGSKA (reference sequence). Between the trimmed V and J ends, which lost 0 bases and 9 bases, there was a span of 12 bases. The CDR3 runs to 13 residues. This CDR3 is CSAREGLEGEQFF. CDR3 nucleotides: TGCAGTGCTAGAGAGGGGCTAGAAGGTGAGCAGTTCTTC.